This T cell receptor beta chain was identified in a study of low-dose radiotherapy and immunotherapy resistance in tumors. The CDR3 consists of 15 residues. Germline V gives CDR1 KGHSH, CDR2 LQKENI. Trimming took 2 bases from V and 2 from J, leaving 11 bases between them. TRAV- and TRBV-specific primers, spanning alpha and beta chains, primed first-strand cDNA. Over roughly 19 PCR cycles, TCRs were amplified from a constant-region primer and V-primer adapter. TCRdb itself ran the reads through MiXCR, one entry per CDR3 protein. This table holds 5,000 to 7,000 distinct CDR3 sequences, over 55% found once.

The chain carries TRBV18 and TRBJ2-3; possible D gene TRBD1, 5 bases. This TCR was recovered from a human donor with advanced metastatic prostate, ovarian, gallbladder or colorectal cancer (not recorded which). This table probably holds off-target reads from a library built for another chain. In DNA form, the CDR3 reads TGTGCCAGCTCACCAGCAGGACAAGCCACAGATACGCAGTATTTT. Amino acids: CASSPAGQATDTQYF.